This T cell receptor beta chain was sequenced for a study of OX40 agonist ivuxolimab in advanced cancers. The protocol was immunoSEQ multiplex PCR, while the TCRdb copy is restricted to in-frame clones and leaves out a portion. The sample holds approximately 35,000 clones; approximately 90% are singletons and the top ten take around 33%. Here the sequenced sample was CD4+ or CD8+ T cells sorted from blood, taken in a trial of the OX40 agonist ivuxolimab. The TCR was taken from an adult with an advanced solid tumor such as melanoma, head and neck, liver or kidney cancer.

The CDR3 DNA is TGTGCCAGCCTTGCCGTGGGGGGGAACACCATATATTTT. Protein product: CASLAVGGNTIYF. The chain is built from TRBV6-1 and TRBJ1-3; tentatively, D is TRBD1 (5 bases). Germline V CDR1 and CDR2: MNHNS, SASEGT. The CDR3 loop spans 13 amino acids. With 8 bases removed from V and 7 bases from J, the gap between germline ends came to 15 bases.